The clone carrying this T cell receptor beta chain occurred once. Original data processing: Amplification of reference gene primers provided the estimated nucleated cell counts. The method was immunoSEQ multiplex PCR; TCRdb's version includes in-frame clones alone and lacks a portion of them. The DNA was the basis for D and trimming; V, J and clone size are from that table. Here the sample spans about 150,000 clones, 82% being singletons. The data stem from a study of blood T cell repertoires in COVID-19. Study-level information: Acute and convalescent COVID-19 samples came from the United States, Italy and Spain.

The CDR3 has 12 amino acids. Germline values: CDR1 SGHAT, CDR2 FQNNGV. V was clipped by 6 bases and J by 9 bases, with 11 bases between them. This chain connects TRBV11-2 to TRBJ2-2, with D perhaps matching TRBD1 (6 bases). Sequencing was carried out using peripheral blood. The sequence derives from a human donor with acute or convalescent COVID-19. The donor label of this sample is uncertain. CDR3 residues: CASRSTGRELFF. The CDR3 DNA sequence: TGTGCCAGCAGATCAACAGGGAGGGAGCTGTTTTTT.